The rows below give T cell receptor beta chains drawn from one sample of a study of vaccination effects on CD4 cells after COVID-19. Their cognate antigens are unknown. Profiling relied on immunoSEQ multiplex PCR, and the TCRdb table lists in-frame clones only, not all of them. The table includes about 61,000 clones, about four fifths detected once. This specimen was CD4+ T cells from PBMCs cultured with HCoV-229E spike peptides, taken before COVID-19 vaccination. Receptors were obtained from a human donor who received a COVID-19 vaccine. The CDR3 runs from the conserved cysteine through the conserved F or W. The order of the fields is V gene, clone size, J gene, D gene, CDR3 DNA, CDR3 protein. The D gene is left open where the match is weak. Size is stated for part of the rows, as once, few or many counts, or as a class when the clone is expanded.

V: TRBV6-5; size: .; J: TRBJ2-1; D: .; DNA: TGTGCCAGCAGTTACTCTACAGGGTTTAATGAGCAGTTCTTC; CDR3: CASSYSTGFNEQFF
V: TRBV4-3; size: .; J: TRBJ2-3; D: .; DNA: TGCGCCAGCAGCCAAGAATTTGCGTCGGCAGATACGCAGTATTTT; CDR3: CASSQEFASADTQYF
V: TRBV30; size: .; J: TRBJ1-2; D: .; DNA: TGTGCCTGGGGACCTTGGACAGCTAACTATGGCTACACCTTC; CDR3: CAWGPWTANYGYTF
V: TRBV5-5; size: .; J: TRBJ1-2; D: .; DNA: TGTGCCAGCAGCTTGACCGGGGGAGGCACCTATGGCTACACCTTC; CDR3: CASSLTGGGTYGYTF
V: TRBV18; size: .; J: TRBJ2-2; D: .; DNA: TGTGCCAGCTCACCCACGGGGACCGGGGAGCTGTTTTTT; CDR3: CASSPTGTGELFF
V: TRBV5-1; size: .; J: TRBJ1-2; D: TRBD1; DNA: TGCGCCAGCAGCACCGGACAGGGGGCGGTCTATGGCTACACCTTC; CDR3: CASSTGQGAVYGYTF
V: TRBV5-1; size: few; J: TRBJ2-4; D: .; DNA: TGCGCCAGCAGCTTGTTCGGGGACCTCAAAAACATTCAGTACTTC; CDR3: CASSLFGDLKNIQYF
V: TRBV9; size: .; J: TRBJ2-5; D: .; DNA: TGTGCCAGCAGCGTAGCCCCGCAGGCAGGGTTTCGTGAGACCCAGTACTTC; CDR3: CASSVAPQAGFRETQYF
V: TRBV5-1; size: .; J: TRBJ1-3; D: .; DNA: TGCGCCAGCAGTGTAGACAGAGGAAGCTCTGGAAACACCATATATTTT; CDR3: CASSVDRGSSGNTIYF
V: TRBV9; size: .; J: TRBJ1-6; D: .; DNA: TGTGCCAGCAGCGTAGGGGGGGGAAATTCACCCCTCCACTTT; CDR3: CASSVGGGNSPLHF
V: TRBV6-1; size: .; J: TRBJ2-5; D: .; DNA: TGTGCCAGCAGTGAGACAACCTTACGAGGGGAGACCCAGTACTTC; CDR3: CASSETTLRGETQYF
V: TRBV2; size: .; J: TRBJ2-5; D: TRBD2; DNA: TGTGCCAGCAGGCGGGGGGGGCAAGAGACCCAGTACTTC; CDR3: CASRRGGQETQYF
V: TRBV18; size: .; J: TRBJ2-2; D: .; DNA: TGTGCCAGCTCACCATCGGGCAGACCGAACACCGGGGAGCTGTTTTTT; CDR3: CASSPSGRPNTGELFF
V: TRBV5-1; size: .; J: TRBJ2-2; D: .; DNA: TGCGCCAGCAGCTTGAAGGGGCAGAACACCGGGGAGCTGTTTTTT; CDR3: CASSLKGQNTGELFF
V: TRBV5-1; size: .; J: TRBJ2-5; D: .; DNA: TGCGCCAGCAGCTTCCCGGAGGAGACCCAGTACTTC; CDR3: CASSFPEETQYF
V: TRBV5-4; size: few; J: TRBJ1-2; D: .; DNA: TGTGCCAGCAGCTTGGACGGTAACTATGGCTACACCTTC; CDR3: CASSLDGNYGYTF
V: TRBV5-6; size: .; J: TRBJ2-4; D: TRBD1; DNA: TGTGCCAGCAGCACGACAGGGGCCAAAAACATTCAGTACTTC; CDR3: CASSTTGAKNIQYF
V: TRBV19; size: few; J: TRBJ1-1; D: .; DNA: TGTGCCAGTAGTATTAAGGGGGACACTGAAGCTTTCTTT; CDR3: CASSIKGDTEAFF
V: TRBV4-1; size: .; J: TRBJ2-3; D: .; DNA: TGCGCCAGCAGCCAAGAGGGTTTGGGTACGCAGTATTTT; CDR3: CASSQEGLGTQYF
V: TRBV16; size: .; J: TRBJ1-5; D: TRBD1; DNA: TGTGCCAGCAGCCAGACGGGGACAGGGACGCCCCAGCATTTT; CDR3: CASSQTGTGTPQHF
V: TRBV30; size: .; J: TRBJ2-1; D: .; DNA: TGTGCCTGGTCCTCCTTTGGAAGCTCCTACAATGAGCAGTTCTTC; CDR3: CAWSSFGSSYNEQFF
V: TRBV30; size: few; J: TRBJ1-1; D: .; DNA: TGTGCCTGGAGGGCTGGACAGACCTCAAATGAAGCTTTCTTT; CDR3: CAWRAGQTSNEAFF
V: TRBV5-1; size: .; J: TRBJ1-2; D: TRBD1; DNA: TGCGCCAGCAGCATTGACAGGGAGGGTGGCTACACCTTC; CDR3: CASSIDREGGYTF
V: TRBV5-6; size: .; J: TRBJ2-1; D: TRBD1; DNA: TGTGCCAGCAGCTTAGAACAGGGGGATAATGAGCAGTTCTTC; CDR3: CASSLEQGDNEQFF
V: TRBV6-5; size: .; J: TRBJ2-2; D: .; DNA: TGTGCCAGCAGGGACGATCCATGGGTCGGGGAGCTGTTTTTT; CDR3: CASRDDPWVGELFF
V: TRBV4-1; size: .; J: TRBJ2-1; D: .; DNA: TGCGCCAGCAGCCAGGTTCTCTACAATGAGCAGTTCTTC; CDR3: CASSQVLYNEQFF
V: TRBV2; size: .; J: TRBJ2-3; D: TRBD2; DNA: TGTGCCAGCAGTCCACTAGCGGGGGTTGCAGATACGCAGTATTTT; CDR3: CASSPLAGVADTQYF
V: TRBV6-5; size: few; J: TRBJ1-5; D: .; DNA: TGTGCCAGCAGTCCCCGAGCAAAAATGAATCAGCCCCAGCATTTT; CDR3: CASSPRAKMNQPQHF
V: TRBV2; size: .; J: TRBJ1-1; D: .; DNA: TGTGCCAGCATTTTACAGGGAAACACTGAAGCTTTCTTT; CDR3: CASILQGNTEAFF
V: TRBV10-3; size: .; J: TRBJ1-1; D: TRBD1; DNA: TGTGCCATCACGAAGGGACAGACAGAAAACACTGAAGCTTTCTTT; CDR3: CAITKGQTENTEAFF
V: TRBV11-3; size: .; J: TRBJ2-5; D: TRBD2; DNA: TGTGCCAGCAGCTTAGGACTAGCGGGGGGTACATCAGAGACCCAGTACTTC; CDR3: CASSLGLAGGTSETQYF
V: TRBV7-3; size: .; J: TRBJ2-3; D: TRBD1; DNA: TGTGCCAGCAGCTTAAGAGGGAGAGGGGGGACAGGGAACACAGATACGCAGTATTTT; CDR3: CASSLRGRGGTGNTDTQYF
V: TRBV28; size: .; J: TRBJ1-5; D: TRBD1; DNA: TGTGCCAGCAGGAACAGGGGCCCCAATCAGCCCCAGCATTTT; CDR3: CASRNRGPNQPQHF
V: TRBV19; size: .; J: TRBJ1-2; D: .; DNA: TGTGCCAGTCTTCCATCGGTTAGACAGTCCGATGGCTACACCTTC; CDR3: CASLPSVRQSDGYTF
V: TRBV2; size: .; J: TRBJ2-1; D: .; DNA: TGTGCCAGCACAGGGGGGACAGACAAGTTCTTC; CDR3: CASTGGTDKFF
V: TRBV2; size: .; J: TRBJ1-5; D: .; DNA: TGTGCCAGCAGGGACAATTATAGCAATCAGCCCCAGCATTTT; CDR3: CASRDNYSNQPQHF
V: TRBV5-1; size: .; J: TRBJ1-1; D: TRBD1; DNA: TGCGCCAGCAGCCAGGGGGATGGGAACACTGAAGCTTTCTTT; CDR3: CASSQGDGNTEAFF
V: TRBV2; size: .; J: TRBJ1-6; D: .; DNA: TGTGCCACCTCGGACGGCCCGAGCTCCTATAATTCACCCCTCCACTTT; CDR3: CATSDGPSSYNSPLHF
V: TRBV3-1/TRBV3-2; size: few; J: TRBJ1-2; D: .; DNA: TGTGCCAGCAGCCCAGGTCCTGGTGGCTACACCTTC; CDR3: CASSPGPGGYTF
V: TRBV7-9; size: few; J: TRBJ1-6; D: .; DNA: TGTGCCAGCAGCTTAGGGACGTTCTTGGGTTCACCCCTCCACTTT; CDR3: CASSLGTFLGSPLHF
V: TRBV6-5; size: .; J: TRBJ1-5; D: TRBD1; DNA: TGTGCCAGCAGTTACGGACAGGGGACGGGCAATCAGCCCCAGCATTTT; CDR3: CASSYGQGTGNQPQHF
V: TRBV4-1; size: .; J: TRBJ1-5; D: .; DNA: TGCGCCAGCAGCCAAGACCTGTATCGGCCCCAGCATTTT; CDR3: CASSQDLYRPQHF
V: TRBV18; size: .; J: TRBJ1-1; D: .; DNA: TGTGCCAGCTCACCGGCTGGGGGAAACACTGAAGCTTTCTTT; CDR3: CASSPAGGNTEAFF
V: TRBV2; size: .; J: TRBJ1-5; D: .; DNA: TGTGCCAGCAGCCGAACGGGGGATCAGCCCCAGCATTTT; CDR3: CASSRTGDQPQHF
V: TRBV9; size: .; J: TRBJ2-3; D: TRBD2; DNA: TGTGCCAGCAGCGTAGAAGGCGGGGGGGTGTGGGATACGCAGTATTTT; CDR3: CASSVEGGGVWDTQYF
V: TRBV7-8; size: .; J: TRBJ2-3; D: TRBD2; DNA: TGTGCCAGCAGCCGAGCGAGCGGGGGGGACCTAAGTAGGCAGTATTTT; CDR3: CASSRASGGDLSRQYF
V: TRBV18; size: .; J: TRBJ2-3; D: .; DNA: TGTGCCAGCTCACCAGGTGCGCGTACAGATACGCAGTATTTT; CDR3: CASSPGARTDTQYF
V: TRBV19; size: once; J: TRBJ2-2; D: TRBD1; DNA: TGTGCCAGTAGTATCCGACAGGGGAACACCGGGGAGCTGTTTTTT; CDR3: CASSIRQGNTGELFF
V: TRBV19; size: once; J: TRBJ1-3; D: .; DNA: TGTGCCAGTAGGACCACAGGAAACACCATATATTTT; CDR3: CASRTTGNTIYF
V: TRBV30; size: .; J: TRBJ2-1; D: .; DNA: TGTGCCTGGAGTGTACTCCGGGGGGCGACTGAGCAGTTCTTC; CDR3: CAWSVLRGATEQFF
V: TRBV19; size: .; J: TRBJ1-1; D: .; DNA: TGTGCCAGTACCGGGGGGTTGAGGGCCGGGGGCACTGAAGCTTTCTTT; CDR3: CASTGGLRAGGTEAFF
V: TRBV11-1; size: .; J: TRBJ2-1; D: TRBD2; DNA: TGTGCCAGCAGCCTGGGTGACGGGGGGTTAAACAATGAGCAGTTCTTC; CDR3: CASSLGDGGLNNEQFF
V: TRBV6-5; size: once; J: TRBJ2-1; D: TRBD2; DNA: TGTGCCAGCAGCGAGATAGCGGGAATTCACAATGAGCAGTTCTTC; CDR3: CASSEIAGIHNEQFF
V: TRBV6-5; size: .; J: TRBJ2-3; D: .; DNA: TGTGCCAGCAGTTACTCCGCAGGGAGCGCCACAGATACGCAGTATTTT; CDR3: CASSYSAGSATDTQYF
V: TRBV6-5; size: .; J: TRBJ1-3; D: .; DNA: TGTGCCAGCAGTTTCCGGGACCGCTACACCATATATTTT; CDR3: CASSFRDRYTIYF
V: TRBV12-3/TRBV12-4; size: .; J: TRBJ1-5; D: .; DNA: TGTGCCAGCAGTTTGACAGGAGATCAGCCCCAGCATTTT; CDR3: CASSLTGDQPQHF
V: TRBV5-1; size: .; J: TRBJ2-5; D: TRBD2; DNA: TGCGCCAGCAGCTTGGGGACGGGGGGGGCACAAGAGACCCAGTACTTC; CDR3: CASSLGTGGAQETQYF
V: TRBV7-3; size: .; J: TRBJ2-3; D: TRBD1; DNA: TGTGCCAGCAGCTTTGGTAGGGGGCAAGATACGCAGTATTTT; CDR3: CASSFGRGQDTQYF